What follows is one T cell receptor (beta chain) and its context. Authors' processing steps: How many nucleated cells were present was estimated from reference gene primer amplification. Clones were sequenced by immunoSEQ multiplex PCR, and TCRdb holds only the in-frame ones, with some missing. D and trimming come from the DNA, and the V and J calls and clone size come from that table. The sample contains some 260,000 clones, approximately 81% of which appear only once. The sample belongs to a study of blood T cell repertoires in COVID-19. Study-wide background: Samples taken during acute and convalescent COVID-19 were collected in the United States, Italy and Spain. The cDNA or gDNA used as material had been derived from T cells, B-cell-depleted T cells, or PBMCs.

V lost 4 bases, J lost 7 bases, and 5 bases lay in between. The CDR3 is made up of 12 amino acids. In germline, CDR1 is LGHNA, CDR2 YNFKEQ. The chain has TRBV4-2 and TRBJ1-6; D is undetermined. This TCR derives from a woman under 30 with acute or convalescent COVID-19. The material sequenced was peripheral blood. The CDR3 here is CASSLENSPLHF. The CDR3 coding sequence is TGTGCCAGCAGCCTGGAGAATTCACCCCTCCACTTT.